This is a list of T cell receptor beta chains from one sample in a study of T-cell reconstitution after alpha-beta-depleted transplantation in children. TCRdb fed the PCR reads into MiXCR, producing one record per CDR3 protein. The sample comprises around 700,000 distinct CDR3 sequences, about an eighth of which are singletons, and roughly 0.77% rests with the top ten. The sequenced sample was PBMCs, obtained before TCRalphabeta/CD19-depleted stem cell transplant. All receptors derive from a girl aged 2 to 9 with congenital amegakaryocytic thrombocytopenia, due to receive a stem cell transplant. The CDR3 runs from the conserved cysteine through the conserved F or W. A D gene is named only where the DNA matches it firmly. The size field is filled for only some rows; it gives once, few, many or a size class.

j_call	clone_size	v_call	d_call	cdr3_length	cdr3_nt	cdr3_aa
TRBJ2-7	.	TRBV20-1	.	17	TGCAGTGCTAGAGATTCGCGGGGCGGAAAAATACGGCACGAGCAGTACTTC	CSARDSRGGKIRHEQYF
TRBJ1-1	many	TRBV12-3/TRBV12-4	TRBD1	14	TGTGCCACCTCTGGGGACAGTTTGAACACTGAAGCTTTCTTT	CATSGDSLNTEAFF
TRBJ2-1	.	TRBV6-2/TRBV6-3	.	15	TGTGCCAGCAGTACCCCAGGGGAAGTCTACAATGAGCAGTTCTTC	CASSTPGEVYNEQFF
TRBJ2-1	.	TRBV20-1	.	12	TGCAGTGCTAGGGGTGGTAGTCGGGACATGTTCTTC	CSARGGSRDMFF
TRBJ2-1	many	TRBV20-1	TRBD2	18	TGCAGTGCTCGCCCGGAGAGCGGGAGGGGGAGCTCCTACAATGAGCAGTTCTTC	CSARPESGRGSSYNEQFF
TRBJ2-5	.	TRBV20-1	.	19	TGCTGTGCTAGAGATCACCCCTTTAACCGAGGACTGCCCCAAGAGACCCAGTACTTC	CCARDHPFNRGLPQETQYF
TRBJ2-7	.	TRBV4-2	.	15	TGTGCCAGCAGCCAAGATCTTTGGGCTGGCTACGAGCAGTACTTC	CASSQDLWAGYEQYF
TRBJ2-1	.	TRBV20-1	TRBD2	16	TGCAGTGCTGAACGGTATACTAGCGGGAGAGCCAATGAGCAGTTCTTC	CSAERYTSGRANEQFF
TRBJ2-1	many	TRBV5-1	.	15	TGCGCCAGCAGCTTTGACGGGAGCTCCTACAATGAGCAGTTCTTC	CASSFDGSSYNEQFF
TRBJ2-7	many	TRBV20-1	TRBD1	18	TGCAGTGCCGCCCCAAGAAGGGGGCGCTGGTTTGAACGTATGGAGCAGTACTTC	CSAAPRRGRWFERMEQYF
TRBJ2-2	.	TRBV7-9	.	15	TGTGCCAGCAGCTTAGCAGGCGAGGGCACCGGGGAGCTGTTTTTT	CASSLAGEGTGELFF
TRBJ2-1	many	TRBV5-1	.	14	TGCGCCAGCAGCCCGGAAGACTCCTACAATGAGCAGTTCTTC	CASSPEDSYNEQFF
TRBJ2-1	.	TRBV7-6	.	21	TGTGCCAGCCAAGAATTTGGTCTAGCGTCTCGAGCCGGGAGCTCCTACAATGAGCAGTTCTTC	CASQEFGLASRAGSSYNEQFF
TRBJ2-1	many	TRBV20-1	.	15	TGCAGTGCATCAAAGCGGTCGACCTCCTACAATGAGCAGTTCTTC	CSASKRSTSYNEQFF
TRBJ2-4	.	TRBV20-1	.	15	TGCAGTGCTAGAGGCTCTTACTTAGCCAAAAACATTCAGTACTTC	CSARGSYLAKNIQYF
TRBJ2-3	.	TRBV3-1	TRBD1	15	TGTGCCAGCAGCTTTATGACAGGGGCCACAGATACGCAGTATTTT	CASSFMTGATDTQYF
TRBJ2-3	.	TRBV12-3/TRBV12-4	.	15	TGTGCCAGCGCCCGAGGCGGGACCAGCACAGATACGCAGTATTTT	CASARGGTSTDTQYF
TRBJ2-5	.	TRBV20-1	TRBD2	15	TGCAGTGCTAGAGGGCAGGGACTACCGGGAGAGACCCAGTACTTC	CSARGQGLPGETQYF
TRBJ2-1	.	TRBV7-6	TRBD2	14	TGTGCCAGCAGCCGTCAGGGACTAGTTGATGAGCAGTTCTTC	CASSRQGLVDEQFF
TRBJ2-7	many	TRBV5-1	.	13	TGTGCCAGCAGCCTGGACTCAACCTACGAGCAGTACTTC	CASSLDSTYEQYF
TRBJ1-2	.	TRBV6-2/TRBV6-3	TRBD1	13	TGTGCCACCAGACAGGGGACGCTCTATGGCTACACCTTC	CATRQGTLYGYTF
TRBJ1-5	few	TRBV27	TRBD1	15	TGTGCCAGCAGTTTATCGACAGGGCTCAATCAGCCCCAGCATTTT	CASSLSTGLNQPQHF
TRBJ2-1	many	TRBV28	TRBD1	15	TGTGCCAGCAGCCCCTCGGGACAGGGCTACAATGAGCAGTTCTTC	CASSPSGQGYNEQFF
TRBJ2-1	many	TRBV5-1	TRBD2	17	TGCGCCAGCAGCCTAGCCTCCGTGGCTAGCGGTAACAATGAGCAGTTCTTC	CASSLASVASGNNEQFF
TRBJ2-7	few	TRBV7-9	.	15	TGTGCCAGCAGTCAAGCAGGGACGGGGTTTGACGAGCAGTACTTC	CASSQAGTGFDEQYF
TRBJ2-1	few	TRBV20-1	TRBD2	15	TGCAGTGCTAGGTTCGGGAGGGCCGATTCGGTTGAGCAGTTCTTC	CSARFGRADSVEQFF
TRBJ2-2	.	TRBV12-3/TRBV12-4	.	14	TGTGCCAGTGGGCTGACTAATCCGGTCGGGGAGCTGTTTTTT	CASGLTNPVGELFF
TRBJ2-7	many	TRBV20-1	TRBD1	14	TGCAGTGCTAGCTCCGGACAGGGATCGTACGAGCAGTACTTC	CSASSGQGSYEQYF
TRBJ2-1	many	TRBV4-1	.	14	TGCGCCAGCAGCCAAGACTTAGCGGAGAATGAGCAGTTCTTC	CASSQDLAENEQFF
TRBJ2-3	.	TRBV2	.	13	TGTGCCAGCAGCCAAACCCGATGGGATACGCAGTATTTT	CASSQTRWDTQYF
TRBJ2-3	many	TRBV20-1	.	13	TGCAGTGCTAGTGGAGGAGGCGCAGATACGCAGTATTTT	CSASGGGADTQYF
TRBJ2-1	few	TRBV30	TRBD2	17	TGTGCCTGGAGTGTACTCTATGTCGGGAGGGCCCGCGATGAGCAGTTCTTC	CAWSVLYVGRARDEQFF
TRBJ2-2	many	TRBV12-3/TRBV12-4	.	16	TGTGCCAGCAGCAAATTCCCTAGCGAGGGCGCCGGGGAGCTGTTTTTT	CASSKFPSEGAGELFF
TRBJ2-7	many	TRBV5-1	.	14	TGCGCCAGCAGCTCCCCGACAGGACCCTACGAGCAGTACTTC	CASSSPTGPYEQYF
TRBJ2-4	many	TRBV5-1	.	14	TGCGCCAGCAGCTTGGATCTAGCGAAGGCCATTCAGTACTTC	CASSLDLAKAIQYF
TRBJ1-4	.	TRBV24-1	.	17	TGTGCCACCAGTGCCAGCCCTCCCGGACTAGGTCATGAAAAACTGTTTTTT	CATSASPPGLGHEKLFF
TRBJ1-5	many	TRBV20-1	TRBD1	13	TGCAGCGCGGACAGGGGCGGCAATCAGCCCCAGCATTTT	CSADRGGNQPQHF
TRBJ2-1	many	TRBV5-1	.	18	TGCGCCAGCAGCTTGGGTACGACGGGACTCAGCTCCTACAATGAGCAGTTCTTC	CASSLGTTGLSSYNEQFF
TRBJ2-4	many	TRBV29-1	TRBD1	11	TGCAGCGCAGACAGGGGCAACATTCAGTACTTC	CSADRGNIQYF
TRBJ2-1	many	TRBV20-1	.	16	TGCAGTGCTAGTTTTGGGGAGACAGAGCCCTACAATGAGCAGTTCTTC	CSASFGETEPYNEQFF
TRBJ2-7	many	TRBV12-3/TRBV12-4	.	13	TGTGCCAGCAGTTTCCTAACGAACTACGAGCAGTACTTC	CASSFLTNYEQYF
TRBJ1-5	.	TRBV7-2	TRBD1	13	TGTGCCAGCAGCTCGACAGGGGCTCAGCCCCAGCATTTT	CASSSTGAQPQHF
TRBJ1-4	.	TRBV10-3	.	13	TGTGCCATCAGTGTGGGGGCAAATGAAAAACTGTTTTTT	CAISVGANEKLFF
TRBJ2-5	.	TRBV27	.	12	TGTGCCAGCGGAGACAGATTAGAGACCCAGTACTTC	CASGDRLETQYF
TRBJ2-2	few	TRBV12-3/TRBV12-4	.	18	TGTGCCAGTAACCTTGTTGACTATACAGGGATTTCCTACGGGGAGCTGTTTTTT	CASNLVDYTGISYGELFF
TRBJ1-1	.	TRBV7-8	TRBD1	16	TGTGCCAGCAGCCAGGACAGGGTAGTACTGAACACTGAAGCTTTCTTT	CASSQDRVVLNTEAFF
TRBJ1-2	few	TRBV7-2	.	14	TGTGCCAGCAGCTTAGCAAGCTTCGGCTATGGCTACACCTTC	CASSLASFGYGYTF
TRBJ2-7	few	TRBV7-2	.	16	TGTGCCAGCAGCCGAGTGGGCGGCCAGCGGAGCTACGAGCAGTACTTC	CASSRVGGQRSYEQYF
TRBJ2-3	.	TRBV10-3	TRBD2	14	TGTGCCATCAGTGGGACTAGCGGCACAGATACGCAGTATTTT	CAISGTSGTDTQYF
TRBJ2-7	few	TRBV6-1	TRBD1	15	TGTGCCAGCAGTCCCCACCGGGACAGTTCCTACGAGCAGTACTTC	CASSPHRDSSYEQYF
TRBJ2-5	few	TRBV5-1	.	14	TGCGCCAGCAGCTTGGGAGGCAGTACGGAGACCCAGTACTTC	CASSLGGSTETQYF
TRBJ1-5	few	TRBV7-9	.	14	TGTGCCAGCAGCCAAGAGGGTATCGAGGACACCCAGCATTTT	CASSQEGIEDTQHF
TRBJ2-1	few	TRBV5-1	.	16	TGCGCCAGCAGCCCCGCAGACAAGCGACTTGGAAATGAGCAGTTCTTC	CASSPADKRLGNEQFF